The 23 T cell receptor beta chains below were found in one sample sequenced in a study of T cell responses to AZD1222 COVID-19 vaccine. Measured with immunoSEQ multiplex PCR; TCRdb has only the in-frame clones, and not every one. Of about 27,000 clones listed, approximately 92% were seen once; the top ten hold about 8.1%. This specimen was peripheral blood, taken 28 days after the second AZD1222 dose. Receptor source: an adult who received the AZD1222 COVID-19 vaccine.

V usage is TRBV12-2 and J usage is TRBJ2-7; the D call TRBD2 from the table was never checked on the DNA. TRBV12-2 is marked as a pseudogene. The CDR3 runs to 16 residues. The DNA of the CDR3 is TGTGCAAGTCGCCTCCGACTAGCGGGAGTCCTCGGCGAGCAGTACTTC. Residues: CASRLRLAGVLGEQYF.

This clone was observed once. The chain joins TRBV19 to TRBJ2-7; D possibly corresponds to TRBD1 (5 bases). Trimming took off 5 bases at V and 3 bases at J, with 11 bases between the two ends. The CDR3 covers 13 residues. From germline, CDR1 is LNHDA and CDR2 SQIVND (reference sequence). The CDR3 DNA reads TGTGCCAGTAGTCGACAGTACAACTACGAGCAGTACTTC. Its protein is CASSRQYNYEQYF.

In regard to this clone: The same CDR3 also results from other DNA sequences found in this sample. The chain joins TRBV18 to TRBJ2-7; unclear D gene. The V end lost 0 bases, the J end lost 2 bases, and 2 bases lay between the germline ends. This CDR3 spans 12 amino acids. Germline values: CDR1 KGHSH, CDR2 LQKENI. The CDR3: CASSPPTYEQYF. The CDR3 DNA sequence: TGTGCCAGCTCACCACCAACCTACGAGCAGTACTTC.

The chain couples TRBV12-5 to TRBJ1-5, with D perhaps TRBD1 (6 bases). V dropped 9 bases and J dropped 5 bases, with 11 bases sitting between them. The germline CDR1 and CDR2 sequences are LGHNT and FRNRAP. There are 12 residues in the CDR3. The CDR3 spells CASATGDQPQHF. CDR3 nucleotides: TGTGCTAGCGCGACAGGAGATCAGCCCCAGCATTTT.

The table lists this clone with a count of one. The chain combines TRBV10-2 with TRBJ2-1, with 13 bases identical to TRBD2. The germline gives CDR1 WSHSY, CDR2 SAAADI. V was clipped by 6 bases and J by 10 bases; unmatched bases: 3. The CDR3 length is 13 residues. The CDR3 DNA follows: TGCGCCAGCAGGGAGGGACTAGCGGGGGAGCAGTTCTTC. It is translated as CASREGLAGEQFF.

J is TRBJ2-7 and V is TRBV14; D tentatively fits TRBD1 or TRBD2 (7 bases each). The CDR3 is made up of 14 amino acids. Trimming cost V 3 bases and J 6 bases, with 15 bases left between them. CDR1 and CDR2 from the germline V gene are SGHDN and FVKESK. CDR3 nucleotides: TGTGCCAGCAGCCATTACCAGGGGGGGGGCGAGCAGTACTTC. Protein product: CASSHYQGGGEQYF.

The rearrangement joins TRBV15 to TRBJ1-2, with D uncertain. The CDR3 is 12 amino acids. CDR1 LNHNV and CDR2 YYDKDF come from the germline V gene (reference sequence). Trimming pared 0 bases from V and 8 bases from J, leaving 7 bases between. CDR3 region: CATSRDRNGYTF. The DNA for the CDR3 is TGTGCCACCAGCAGAGATCGCAACGGCTACACCTTC.

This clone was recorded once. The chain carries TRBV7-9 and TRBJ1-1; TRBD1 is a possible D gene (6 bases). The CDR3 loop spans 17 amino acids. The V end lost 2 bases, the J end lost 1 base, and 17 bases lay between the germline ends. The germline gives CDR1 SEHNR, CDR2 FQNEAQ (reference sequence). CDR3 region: CASSLLPGRGANTEAFF. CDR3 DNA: TGTGCCAGCAGCTTACTTCCCGGTAGGGGGGCGAACACTGAAGCTTTCTTT.

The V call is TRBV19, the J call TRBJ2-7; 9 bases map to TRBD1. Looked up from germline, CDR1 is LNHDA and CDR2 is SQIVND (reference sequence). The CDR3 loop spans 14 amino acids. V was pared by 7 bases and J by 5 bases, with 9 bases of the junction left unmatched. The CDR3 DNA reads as TGTGCCAGTAAACCATGGGGACAGGGAGACGAGCAGTACTTC. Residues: CASKPWGQGDEQYF.

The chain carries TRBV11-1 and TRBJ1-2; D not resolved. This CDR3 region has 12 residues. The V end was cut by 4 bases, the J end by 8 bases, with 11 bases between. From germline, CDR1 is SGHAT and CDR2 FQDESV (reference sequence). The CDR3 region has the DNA TGTGCCAGCAGCTCCATAACCAGGGGCTACACCTTC. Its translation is CASSSITRGYTF.

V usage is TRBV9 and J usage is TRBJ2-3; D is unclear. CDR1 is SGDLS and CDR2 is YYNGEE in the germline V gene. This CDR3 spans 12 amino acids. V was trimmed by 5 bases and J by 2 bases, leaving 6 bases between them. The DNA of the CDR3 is TGTGCCAGCAGGGGATCCACAGATACGCAGTATTTT. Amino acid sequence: CASRGSTDTQYF.

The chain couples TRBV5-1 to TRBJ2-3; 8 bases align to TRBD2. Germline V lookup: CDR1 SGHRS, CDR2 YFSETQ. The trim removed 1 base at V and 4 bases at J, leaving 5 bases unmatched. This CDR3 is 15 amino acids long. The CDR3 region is CASSLQAGVADTQYF. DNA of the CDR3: TGCGCCAGCAGCTTGCAAGCGGGAGTAGCAGATACGCAGTATTTT.

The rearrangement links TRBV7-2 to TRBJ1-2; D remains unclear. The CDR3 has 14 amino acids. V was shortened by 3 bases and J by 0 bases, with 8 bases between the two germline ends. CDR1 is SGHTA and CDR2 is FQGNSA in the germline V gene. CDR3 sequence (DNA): TGTGCCAGCAGCTTCGTTCAATCTAACTATGGCTACACCTTC. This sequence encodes CASSFVQSNYGYTF.

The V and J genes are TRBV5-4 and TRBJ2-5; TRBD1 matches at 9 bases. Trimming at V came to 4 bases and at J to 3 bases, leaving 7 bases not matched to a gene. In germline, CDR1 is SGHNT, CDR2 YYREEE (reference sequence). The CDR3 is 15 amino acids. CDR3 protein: CASSLKQGAEETQYF. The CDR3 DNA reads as TGTGCCAGCAGCCTCAAACAGGGGGCGGAAGAGACCCAGTACTTC. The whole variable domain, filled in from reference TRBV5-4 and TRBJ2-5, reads ETGVTQSPTHLIKTRGQQVTLRCSSQSGHNTVSWYQQALGQGPQFIFQYYREEENGRGNFPPRFSGLQFPNYSSELNVNALELDDSALYLCASSLKQGAEETQYFGPGTRLLVL.

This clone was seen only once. The CDR3 region is CASNEGASNTEAFF. The DNA of the CDR3 is TGTGCCAGTAACGAGGGGGCCTCGAACACTGAAGCTTTCTTT. The chain links TRBV19 to TRBJ1-1; 7 bases fit TRBD1. V trimming: 7 bases; J trimming: 1 base; junction bases outside the gene matches: 6. CDR3 length: 14 residues. Per germline, CDR1 LNHDA and CDR2 SQIVND (reference sequence).

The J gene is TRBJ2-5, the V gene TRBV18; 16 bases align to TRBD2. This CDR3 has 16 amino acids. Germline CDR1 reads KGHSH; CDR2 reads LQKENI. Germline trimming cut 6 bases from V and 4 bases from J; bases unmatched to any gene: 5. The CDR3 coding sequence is TGTGCCAGCTCTCCCGGGACTAGCGGGAGGGGAGAGACCCAGTACTTC. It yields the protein CASSPGTSGRGETQYF.

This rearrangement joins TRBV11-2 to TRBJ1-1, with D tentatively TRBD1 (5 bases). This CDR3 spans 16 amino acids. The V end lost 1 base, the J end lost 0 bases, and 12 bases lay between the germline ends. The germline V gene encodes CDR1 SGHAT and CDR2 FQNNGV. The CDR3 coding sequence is TGTGCCAGCAGCTTAGTTCGGGGGGTACTGAACACTGAAGCTTTCTTT. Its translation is CASSLVRGVLNTEAFF.

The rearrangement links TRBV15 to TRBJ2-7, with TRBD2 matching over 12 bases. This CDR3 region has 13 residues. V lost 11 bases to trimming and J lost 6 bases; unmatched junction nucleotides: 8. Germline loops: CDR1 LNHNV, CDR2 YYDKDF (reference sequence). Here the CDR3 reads CASRTSGNGEQYF. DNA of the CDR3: TGTGCCTCGCGGACTAGCGGGAACGGCGAGCAGTACTTC.

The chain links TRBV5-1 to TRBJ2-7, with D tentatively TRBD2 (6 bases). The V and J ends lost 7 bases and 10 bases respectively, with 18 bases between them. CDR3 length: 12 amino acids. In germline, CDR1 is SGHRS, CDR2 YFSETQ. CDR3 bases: TGCGCCAGCGGCGGGGAGAAAGGGGTCCAGTACTTC. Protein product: CASGGEKGVQYF.

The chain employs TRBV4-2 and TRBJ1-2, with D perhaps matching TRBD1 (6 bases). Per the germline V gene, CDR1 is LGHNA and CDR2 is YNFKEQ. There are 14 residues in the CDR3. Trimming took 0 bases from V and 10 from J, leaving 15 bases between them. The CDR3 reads CASSQDEGRGFYTF. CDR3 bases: TGTGCCAGCAGCCAAGATGAAGGCAGGGGATTCTACACCTTC.

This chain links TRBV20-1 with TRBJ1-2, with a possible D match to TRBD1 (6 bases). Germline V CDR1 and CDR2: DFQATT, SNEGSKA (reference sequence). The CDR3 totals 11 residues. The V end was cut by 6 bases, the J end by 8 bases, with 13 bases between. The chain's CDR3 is CSATPQGGYTF. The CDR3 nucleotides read TGCAGTGCGACTCCTCAGGGGGGCTACACCTTC.

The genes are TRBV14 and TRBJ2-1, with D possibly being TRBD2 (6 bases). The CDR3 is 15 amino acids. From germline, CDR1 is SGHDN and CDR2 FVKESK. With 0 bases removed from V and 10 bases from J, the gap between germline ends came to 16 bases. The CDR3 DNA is TGTGCCAGCAGCCAAGACCCGGGAGCTCCAAGGGAGCAGTTCTTC. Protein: CASSQDPGAPREQFF.

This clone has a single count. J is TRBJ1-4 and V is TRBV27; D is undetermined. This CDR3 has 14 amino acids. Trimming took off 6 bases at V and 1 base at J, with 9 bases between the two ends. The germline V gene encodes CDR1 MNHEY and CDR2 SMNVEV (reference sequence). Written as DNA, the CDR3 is TGTGCCAGCAGCCTAGCGTTAACTAATGAAAAACTGTTTTTT. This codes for CASSLALTNEKLFF.